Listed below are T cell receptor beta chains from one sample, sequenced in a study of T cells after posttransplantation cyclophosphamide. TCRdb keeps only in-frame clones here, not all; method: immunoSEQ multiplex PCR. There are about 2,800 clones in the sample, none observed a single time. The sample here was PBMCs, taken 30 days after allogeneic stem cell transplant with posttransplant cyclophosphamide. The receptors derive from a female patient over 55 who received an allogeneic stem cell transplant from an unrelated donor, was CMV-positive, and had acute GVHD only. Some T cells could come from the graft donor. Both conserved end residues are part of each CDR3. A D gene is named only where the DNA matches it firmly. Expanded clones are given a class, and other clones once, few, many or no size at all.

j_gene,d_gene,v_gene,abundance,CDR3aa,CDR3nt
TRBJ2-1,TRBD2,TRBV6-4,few,CASSVLAGDENEQFF,TGTGCCAGCAGTGTGCTTGCGGGAGATGAGAATGAGCAGTTCTTC
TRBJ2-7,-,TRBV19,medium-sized,CASSIVLQGRYEQYF,TGTGCCAGTAGTATAGTGCTCCAGGGAAGGTACGAGCAGTACTTC
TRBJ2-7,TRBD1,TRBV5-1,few,CASSPGDRVSYEQYF,TGCGCCAGCAGCCCGGGGGACAGGGTCTCCTACGAGCAGTACTTC
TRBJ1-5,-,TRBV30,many,CAWSVGRGNQPQHF,TGTGCCTGGAGTGTTGGCAGGGGAAATCAGCCCCAGCATTTT
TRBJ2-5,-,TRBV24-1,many,CATSDVRGWETQYF,TGTGCCACCAGTGATGTGAGAGGTTGGGAGACCCAGTACTTC
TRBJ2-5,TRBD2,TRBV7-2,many,CASSLWGGETQYF,TGTGCCAGCAGCTTATGGGGGGGAGAGACCCAGTACTTC
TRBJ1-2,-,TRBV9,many,CASSGGAGYGYTF,TGTGCCAGCAGCGGGGGCGCCGGCTATGGCTACACCTTC
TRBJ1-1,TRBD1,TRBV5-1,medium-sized,CASSSPGQGGLTEAFF,TGCGCCAGCAGCTCCCCGGGACAGGGGGGCCTCACTGAAGCTTTCTTT
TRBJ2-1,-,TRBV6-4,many,CASSAEDSYNEQFF,TGTGCCAGCAGTGCCGAGGACAGTTACAATGAGCAGTTCTTC
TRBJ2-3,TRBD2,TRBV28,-,CASSLRTSGGVSTDTQYF,TGTGCCAGCAGTTTAAGGACTAGCGGGGGGGTTAGCACAGATACGCAGTATTTT
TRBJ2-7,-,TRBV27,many,CASSSIQRSSYEQYF,TGTGCCAGCAGTTCGATACAGAGGAGCTCCTACGAGCAGTACTTC
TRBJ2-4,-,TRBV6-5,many,CASSWGLTRGKNIQYF,TGTGCCAGCAGTTGGGGGCTCACAAGGGGCAAAAACATTCAGTACTTC
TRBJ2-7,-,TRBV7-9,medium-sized,CASSLAGALAEQYF,TGTGCCAGCAGCTTAGCGGGCGCCCTCGCGGAGCAGTACTTC
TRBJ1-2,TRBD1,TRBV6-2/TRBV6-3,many,CASSYSIGTGELNVYGYTF,TGTGCCAGCAGTTACTCCATAGGGACAGGCGAATTGAATGTCTATGGCTACACCTTC
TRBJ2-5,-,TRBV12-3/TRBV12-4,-,CASSVRDQETQYF,TGTGCCAGCAGTGTAAGGGACCAAGAGACCCAGTACTTC
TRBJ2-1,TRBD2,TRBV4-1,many,CASSQVIGGANEQFF,TGCGCCAGCAGCCAAGTCATCGGGGGGGCCAATGAGCAGTTCTTC
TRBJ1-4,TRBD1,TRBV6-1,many,CASRVTGGREKLFF,TGTGCCAGCAGGGTGACAGGGGGGCGGGAAAAACTGTTTTTT
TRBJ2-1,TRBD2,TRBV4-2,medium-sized,CASSHGTSGVPMNEQFF,TGTGCCAGCAGCCATGGGACTAGCGGGGTCCCTATGAATGAGCAGTTCTTC
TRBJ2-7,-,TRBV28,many,CASSTYGSYEQYF,TGTGCCAGCAGTACTTATGGCTCCTACGAGCAGTACTTC
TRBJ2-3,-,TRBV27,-,CASSLLSSGGTDTQYF,TGTGCCAGCAGTCTTCTTTCCTCAGGGGGCACAGATACGCAGTATTTT
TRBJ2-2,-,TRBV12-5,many,CASGLFPRPQGLPTGELFF,TGTGCTAGTGGTTTGTTCCCCCGCCCCCAGGGGTTACCCACCGGGGAGCTGTTTTTT
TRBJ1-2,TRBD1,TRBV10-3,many,CAISGGTGENYGYTF,TGTGCCATTAGTGGGGGGACAGGGGAAAACTATGGCTACACCTTC